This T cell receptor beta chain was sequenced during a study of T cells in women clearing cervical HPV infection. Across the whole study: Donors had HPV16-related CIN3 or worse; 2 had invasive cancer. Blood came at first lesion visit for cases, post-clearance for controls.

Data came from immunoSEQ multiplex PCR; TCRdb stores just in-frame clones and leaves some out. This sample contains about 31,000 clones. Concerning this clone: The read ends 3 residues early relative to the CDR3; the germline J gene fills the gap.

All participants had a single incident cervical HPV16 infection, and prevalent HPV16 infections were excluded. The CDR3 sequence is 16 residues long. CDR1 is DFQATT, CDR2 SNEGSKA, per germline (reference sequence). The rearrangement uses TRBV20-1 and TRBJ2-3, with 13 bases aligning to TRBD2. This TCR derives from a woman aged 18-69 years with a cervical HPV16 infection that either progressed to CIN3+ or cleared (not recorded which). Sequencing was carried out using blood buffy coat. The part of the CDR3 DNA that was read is TGCAGTGCTAGCAGGACTAGCGGGGGCCTCCAAGAGACG. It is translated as CSASRTSGGLQET. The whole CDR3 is CSASRTSGGLQETQYF.